This T cell receptor (beta chain) was obtained from a study of blood T cell repertoires in COVID-19. Germline-derived CDR1 and CDR2 are SGHVS and FQNEAQ. V was cut by 6 bases and J by 8 bases, with 14 bases left in between. This CDR3 contains 14 residues. This clone turned up a few times. Authors' methods: Cell counts per sample came from amplifying reference gene primers. TCRdb's table, derived via immunoSEQ multiplex PCR, lists solely in-frame clones and lacks some. The V and J calls and clone size are taken from that table; D and trimming were inferred from the DNA. The sample includes approximately 220,000 clones, approximately 83% of them seen just once.

The sequence was collected from a woman aged 40 to 55 with active or convalescent COVID-19. J is TRBJ1-6 and V is TRBV7-8; D is perhaps TRBD1 (5 bases). Sequenced sample: peripheral blood. DNA for the CDR3: TGTGCCAGCAGTCTAACCAGGGATTATTCACCCCTCCACTTT. Its translation is CASSLTRDYSPLHF.